The next 4 T cell receptor beta chains were all read from a single sample in a study of cytomegalovirus exposure and HLA in healthy donors. Primers for the PCR totalled 60 Vbeta and 13 Jbeta. Clones were sequenced by immunoSEQ multiplex PCR, and TCRdb holds only the in-frame ones, with some missing. The table lists 150,000 to 200,000 clones, 80% to 85% of them singletons. The sample was PBMCs. Every receptor here comes from a man aged 25-45 years in good health and CMV-seronegative.

This rearrangement joins TRBV4-1 to TRBJ1-5, with 7 nucleotides matching TRBD1. Germline V gene sequence: CDR1 MGHRA, CDR2 YSYEKL. This CDR3 has 17 residues. V shed 1 base and J 0 bases; nucleotides not matched to a gene: 6. The CDR3 DNA reads as TGCGCCAGCAGCCAAGTAGAAACAGGGGCTAGCAATCAGCCCCAGCATTTT. It specifies CASSQVETGASNQPQHF.

A single count supports this clone. V and J are TRBV6-6 and TRBJ2-7, with D tentatively TRBD2 (6 bases). Germline CDR1 MNHNY, CDR2 SVGAGI (reference sequence). The CDR3 length is 13 residues. Trimming stripped 3 bases from V and 2 bases from J, with 8 bases between. In DNA form, the CDR3 reads TGTGCCAGCAGTTATGGGGGGACCTACGAGCAGTACTTC. Encoded protein: CASSYGGTYEQYF.

This chain uses TRBV7-9 with TRBJ2-7; weak D call: TRBD1 (5 bases). V was trimmed by 4 bases and J by 7 bases, leaving 14 bases between them. The CDR3 spans 13 residues. Per the germline V gene, CDR1 is SEHNR and CDR2 is FQNEAQ (reference sequence). The CDR3 protein is CASSSDIVGEQYF. CDR3 coding DNA: TGTGCCAGCAGCTCGGACATTGTGGGGGAGCAGTACTTC.

V and J are TRBV11-2 and TRBJ1-1; D is undetermined. Trimming pared 1 base from V and 5 bases from J, leaving 8 bases between. The CDR3 has 13 residues. CDR1 and CDR2 (germline): SGHAT, FQNNGV. The CDR3 spells CASSLVGETEAFF. CDR3 sequence (DNA): TGTGCCAGCAGCTTAGTAGGAGAGACTGAAGCTTTCTTT. The variable domain in full, completed from reference TRBV11-2 and TRBJ1-1, reads EAGVAQSPRYKIIEKRQSVAFWCNPISGHATLYWYQQILGQGPKLLIQFQNNGVVDDSQLPKDRFSAERLKGVDSTLKIQPAKLEDSAVYLCASSLVGETEAFFGQGTRLTVV.